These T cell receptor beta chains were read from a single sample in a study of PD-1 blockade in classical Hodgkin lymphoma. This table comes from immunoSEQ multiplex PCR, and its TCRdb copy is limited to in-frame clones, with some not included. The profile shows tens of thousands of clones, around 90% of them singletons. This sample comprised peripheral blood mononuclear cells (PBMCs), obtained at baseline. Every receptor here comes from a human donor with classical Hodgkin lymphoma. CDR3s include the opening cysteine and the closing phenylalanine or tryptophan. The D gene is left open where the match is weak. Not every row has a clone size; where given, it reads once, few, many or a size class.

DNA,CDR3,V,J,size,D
TGTGCCAGCAGGCCACGGGGGGCTAGCACAGATACGCAGTATTTT,CASRPRGASTDTQYF,TRBV11-2,TRBJ2-3,-,-
TGTGCCAGCAGTGATCCGATAGCGGGAGGCCAATACAATGAGCAGTTCTTC,CASSDPIAGGQYNEQFF,TRBV2,TRBJ2-1,-,TRBD2
TGCGCCAGCAGCCAACTCCCTCTTGGTCCTAACTATGGCTACACCTTC,CASSQLPLGPNYGYTF,TRBV4-1,TRBJ1-2,few,-
TGTGCCAGCAATAACCTAGGATATGGCTACACCTTC,CASNNLGYGYTF,TRBV6-6,TRBJ1-2,-,-
TGTGCCAGCAGCTCTGCAGGGTTGACTTCACCCCTCCACTTT,CASSSAGLTSPLHF,TRBV6-5,TRBJ1-6,few,-
TGTGCCAGCAGCTTGAGTCAGAATGAAAAACTGTTTTTT,CASSLSQNEKLFF,TRBV5-5,TRBJ1-4,-,-
TGTGCCAGCAGTGACCCCGTTCGCGGTGGGGAGTATTTT,CASSDPVRGGEYF,TRBV6-1,TRBJ2-3,-,-
TGTGCCAGCAGTTTGGAGATTCTCAATCAGCCCCAGCATTTT,CASSLEILNQPQHF,TRBV28,TRBJ1-5,-,-
TGTGCCAGTAGTGTCGGAAGCCGTCTTCAAAGCGTAAAAGTCGGTGAGCAGTTCTTC,CASSVGSRLQSVKVGEQFF,TRBV19,TRBJ2-1,-,-
TGTGCCCAGAGAGGGGGAGGAAGGTCTGGAAACACCATATATTTT,CAQRGGGRSGNTIYF,TRBV9,TRBJ1-3,-,-
TGTGCCAGCAGTCAGGGACAGTACTACGAGCAGTACTTC,CASSQGQYYEQYF,TRBV6-1,TRBJ2-7,-,TRBD1
TGCGCCAGCAGCTTGGCGGTAGCGGGAGGGAATGAGCAGTTCTTC,CASSLAVAGGNEQFF,TRBV5-1,TRBJ2-1,-,TRBD2
TGTGCCAGCAGACCTCTAGCGGGAGGGGAGACCCAGTACTTC,CASRPLAGGETQYF,TRBV6-5,TRBJ2-5,-,TRBD2
TGTGCCAGCAGTTTTAGCCCGAACACTGAAGCTTTCTTT,CASSFSPNTEAFF,TRBV27,TRBJ1-1,-,-
TGCGCCAGCAGCTTGTCCCGGGACGTTCGAGGCCAAGAGACCCAGTACTTC,CASSLSRDVRGQETQYF,TRBV5-1,TRBJ2-5,-,-
TGTGCCAGCAGTTCGGGACTAGATGATGAGCAGTTCTTC,CASSSGLDDEQFF,TRBV27,TRBJ2-1,-,TRBD2
TGTGCCATCAGTGAGTCTGGACTGACAAGCTCTGGAAACACCATATATTTT,CAISESGLTSSGNTIYF,TRBV10-3,TRBJ1-3,-,-
TGTGCCAGCAGTTTATATGGGGAGGGCACTGAAGCTTTCTTT,CASSLYGEGTEAFF,TRBV28,TRBJ1-1,-,-
TGTGCCAGTAGTTTATTGGCCGCCTATGGCTACACCTTC,CASSLLAAYGYTF,TRBV19,TRBJ1-2,-,-
TGTGCCAGTGGGCCCGGGGACAGGCTCGGTGAAAAACTGTTTTTT,CASGPGDRLGEKLFF,TRBV19,TRBJ1-4,-,TRBD1
TGTGCCAGCTCATCGGGACTAGCGGCCACCGGGGAGCTGTTTTTT,CASSSGLAATGELFF,TRBV18,TRBJ2-2,-,TRBD2
TGTGCCAGCAGCTTGCGGTACGAGCAGTACTTC,CASSLRYEQYF,TRBV11-2,TRBJ2-7,-,-
TGTGCCAGCAGCTTGTTTGGGGCGCCGTCTAATGAAAAACTGTTTTTT,CASSLFGAPSNEKLFF,TRBV5-5,TRBJ1-4,-,-
TGTGCCAGCGGCCCAACAGGGAATAGAGCCTACGAGCAGTACTTC,CASGPTGNRAYEQYF,TRBV6-5,TRBJ2-7,-,-
TGTGCCAGTACCCCGACAGGACTGAACACTGAAGCTTTCTTT,CASTPTGLNTEAFF,TRBV19,TRBJ1-1,-,-
TGTGCCAGCAGTTGGGGGACACGACAAGAGACCCAGTACTTC,CASSWGTRQETQYF,TRBV28,TRBJ2-5,-,-
TGTGCCAGCAGTTACTCCGGGGCAACTAATGAAAAACTGTTTTTT,CASSYSGATNEKLFF,TRBV6-5,TRBJ1-4,-,-
TGTGCCAGTAGTTTCCCGGGGGGCGATCAGCCCCAGCATTTT,CASSFPGGDQPQHF,TRBV19,TRBJ1-5,-,-
TGCGCCAGCAGCTCATCCTGGGAGATGGGTAACTACGAGCAGTACTTC,CASSSSWEMGNYEQYF,TRBV5-1,TRBJ2-7,-,-
TGCAGCGGTGACCCGGCCAGGATGCGTGGAGGCAACTATGGCTACACCTTC,CSGDPARMRGGNYGYTF,TRBV29-1,TRBJ1-2,-,-
TGTGCCAGCTCACCGCCGGGAACCGGGACTAGTTATGGGGAGACCCAGTACTTC,CASSPPGTGTSYGETQYF,TRBV18,TRBJ2-5,-,TRBD2
TGTGCCATCAGTGGGGTAGCGGGGGGCACAGATACGCAGTATTTT,CAISGVAGGTDTQYF,TRBV10-3,TRBJ2-3,-,TRBD2
TGTGCCCTTAGGGGGACCCAGGTCGATGAGCAGTTCTTC,CALRGTQVDEQFF,TRBV2,TRBJ2-1,-,-
TGCGCCAGCAGCTTAAGGACCCTAGCGGACTTCCCGGCGGGGGAGCAGTACTTC,CASSLRTLADFPAGEQYF,TRBV5-1,TRBJ2-7,-,TRBD2
TGTGCCAGCAGTGATTCCAGGGAAAAGGCCGGGGAGCTGTTTTTT,CASSDSREKAGELFF,TRBV25-1,TRBJ2-2,-,-
TGTGCCAGCAGTTCCAGACAGGGTAGCAATCAGCCCCAGCATTTT,CASSSRQGSNQPQHF,TRBV27,TRBJ1-5,-,TRBD1
TGTGCCAGCAATAAACATAGGACAGAATCCGGGAGGCCCCAGTACTTC,CASNKHRTESGRPQYF,TRBV28,TRBJ2-5,-,-
TGTGCCAGCAGCTTTAATGATCGGGGGGAGGCCACCTTC,CASSFNDRGEATF,TRBV11-2,TRBJ1-2,-,-
TGTGCCAGCAGTGAACTGGGTGGGGGACTAGCGGGAGTCTACGAGCAGTACTTC,CASSELGGGLAGVYEQYF,TRBV2,TRBJ2-7,-,TRBD2
TGTGCCAGCAGCCGGACTAGCGGGGGGAACAATGAGCAGTTCTTC,CASSRTSGGNNEQFF,TRBV6-5,TRBJ2-1,-,TRBD2
TGTGCCAGCAGCCCTTTCCAAAGCTACAATGAGCAGTTCTTC,CASSPFQSYNEQFF,TRBV5-4,TRBJ2-1,-,-